This is a list of T cell receptor beta chains from one sample in a study of cytomegalovirus exposure and HLA in healthy donors. Assay used: immunoSEQ multiplex PCR; TCRdb lists only in-frame clones, some missing. This table holds 110,000 to 150,000 clones, roughly 73% found once. Sequencing used PBMCs. The origin of the receptors is a female donor in good health and CMV-seronegative. Each CDR3 is given with its conserved first and last residue. A D gene is named only where the DNA matches it firmly. Clone size is stated in some rows and not others, as once, few, many or a class when expanded.

>NA|TRBV6-1|NA|TRBJ2-7
TGTGCCAGCGTAGTCCGCTACGAGCAGTACTTC
CASVVRYEQYF
>NA|TRBV5-1|NA|TRBJ2-2
TGCGCCAGCATTTCGGGGGGCACGAACACCGGGGAGCTGTTTTTT
CASISGGTNTGELFF
>TRBD2|TRBV6-5|NA|TRBJ2-1
TGTGCCAGCCAGCGTAGCGGGATCAATGAGCAGTTCTTC
CASQRSGINEQFF
>TRBD1|TRBV27|NA|TRBJ2-1
TGTGCCAGCAGGATTTCACTCGGGACAGGGGTTCATGAGCAGTTCTTC
CASRISLGTGVHEQFF
>TRBD1|TRBV27|many|TRBJ1-4
TGTGCCAGCAGGCGGACAGGGGCCCTGAATTACCCTAATGAAAAACTGTTTTTT
CASRRTGALNYPNEKLFF
>NA|TRBV6-1|NA|TRBJ2-7
TGTGCCAGCAGTGAAGGCGGCGGGTACTACGAGCAGTACTTC
CASSEGGGYYEQYF
>TRBD2|TRBV2|NA|TRBJ2-4
TGTGCCAGCAGCAGACTAGCGGGGGGGCCGTCTAACATTCAGTACTTC
CASSRLAGGPSNIQYF
>TRBD1|TRBV11-2|NA|TRBJ1-1
TGTGCCAGCAGCTTAGACCCAGGGGGTCCCACTGAAGCTTTCTTT
CASSLDPGGPTEAFF
>TRBD2|TRBV6-5|NA|TRBJ2-7
TGTGCCATCAGCGAGACCCGGGGGGTCGGCTACGAGCAGTACTTC
CAISETRGVGYEQYF
>NA|TRBV7-9|NA|TRBJ2-1
TGTGCCAGCAGCTCACCCTCAATATCCCGGGACACCTACAATGAGCAGTTCTTC
CASSSPSISRDTYNEQFF
>TRBD1|TRBV7-8|NA|TRBJ2-7
TGTGCCAGCAGCGGAGGGACAGGGGGTGACGAGCAGTACTTC
CASSGGTGGDEQYF
>NA|TRBV27|NA|TRBJ2-7
TGTGCCAGCTATTCTTTCCAGAGCGAGCAGTACTTC
CASYSFQSEQYF